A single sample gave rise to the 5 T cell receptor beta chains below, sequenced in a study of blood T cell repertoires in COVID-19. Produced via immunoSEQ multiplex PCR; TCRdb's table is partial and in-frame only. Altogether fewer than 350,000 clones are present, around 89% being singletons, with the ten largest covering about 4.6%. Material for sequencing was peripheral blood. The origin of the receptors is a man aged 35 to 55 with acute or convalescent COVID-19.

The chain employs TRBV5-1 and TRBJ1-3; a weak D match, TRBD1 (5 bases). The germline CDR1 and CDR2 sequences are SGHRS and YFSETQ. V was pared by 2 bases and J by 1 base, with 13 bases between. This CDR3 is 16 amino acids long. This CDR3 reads CASSFYQGISGNTIYF. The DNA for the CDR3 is TGCGCCAGCAGCTTTTATCAGGGTATATCTGGAAACACCATATATTTT.

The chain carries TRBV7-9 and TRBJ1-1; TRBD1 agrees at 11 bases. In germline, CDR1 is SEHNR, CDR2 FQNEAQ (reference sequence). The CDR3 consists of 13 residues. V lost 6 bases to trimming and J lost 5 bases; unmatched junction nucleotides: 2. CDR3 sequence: CASRGQGGTEAFF. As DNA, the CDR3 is TGTGCCAGCAGGGGACAGGGGGGAACTGAAGCTTTCTTT.

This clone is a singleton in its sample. DNA for the CDR3: TGCGCCAGCAGCCTATCACTACAGGGGCACGGCGAGCAGTACTTC. This codes for CASSLSLQGHGEQYF. The J gene is TRBJ2-7, the V gene TRBV5-1; 7 positions match TRBD1. The V gene's germline CDR1 is SGHRS and CDR2 YFSETQ. V lost 4 bases to trimming and J lost 6 bases; unmatched junction nucleotides: 13. This CDR3 is 15 amino acids long.

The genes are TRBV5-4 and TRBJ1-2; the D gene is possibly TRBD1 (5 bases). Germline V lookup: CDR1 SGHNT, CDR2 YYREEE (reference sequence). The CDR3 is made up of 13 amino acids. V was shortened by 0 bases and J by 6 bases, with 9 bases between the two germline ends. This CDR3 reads CASSLVGTDGYTF. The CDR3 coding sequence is TGTGCCAGCAGCTTGGTTGGGACTGATGGCTACACCTTC.

The CDR3 loop is CASSYGGANTEAFF. As DNA, the CDR3 is TGTGCCAGCAGTTATGGGGGGGCGAACACTGAAGCTTTCTTT. J is TRBJ1-1 and V is TRBV7-9, with D perhaps TRBD1 (6 bases). In germline, CDR1 is SEHNR, CDR2 FQNEAQ (reference sequence). CDR3 length: 14 residues. With 6 bases removed from V and 1 base from J, the gap between germline ends came to 12 bases.